This T cell receptor (beta chain) was obtained from a study of human T cells and chemical hapten exposure. This clonotype was found many times. Each CDR3 protein gets one entry after TCRdb re-called the RACE reads with MiXCR. Of about 130,000 distinct CDR3 sequences listed, approximately 9.5% are singletons. The time point: healthy volunteer bleed at 2 weeks. Unseparated into fractions, whole blood served as the source from which total RNA was extracted. After removal of 6 bases from V and 9 bases from J, the junction contained 11 bases not matched to a gene. The length of the CDR3 is 15 residues. The gene calls are TRBV12-3 or TRBV12-4 and TRBJ1-6; 7 nucleotides align to TRBD1. The sequencing sample was made of whole blood. This sequence was found in a male donor in good health. Some clones in this sample may be carry-over from other donors' samples. The CDR3 DNA is TGTGCCAGCAGACAGACAGGGTCCCCTGGTTCACCCCTCCACTTT. It yields the protein CASRQTGSPGSPLHF.